This is a list of T cell receptor beta chains from one sample in a study of cytomegalovirus exposure and HLA in healthy donors. The assay was immunoSEQ multiplex PCR, and TCRdb's table has in-frame clones only and misses some. This table has some 120,000 clones, 8.5% to 10% appearing once. The sample comprised PBMCs. These receptors all stem from a man aged 40-50 years in good health and CMV-seronegative. Both conserved end residues are part of each CDR3. Each record gives: CDR3 DNA, CDR3 protein, clone size, D gene, V gene, J gene. D genes are given only for firm matches. Where a row states a size, it is once, few, many or the class of an expanded clone; other rows omit it.

TGTGCCAGCAGCCTAGCGCCGGTAGTATCTGGGGCCAACGTCCTGACTTTC	CASSLAPVVSGANVLTF	few	-	TRBV21-1	TRBJ2-6
TGTGCCAGCAGCCAACTCTCGAGGGGGGGCTCCCTCCACTTT	CASSQLSRGGSLHF	few	-	TRBV4-2	TRBJ1-6
TGTGCCAGCAGCTTACGGGGGGGCGCGGGATATGAAAAACTGTTTTTT	CASSLRGGAGYEKLFF	few	-	TRBV7-9	TRBJ1-4
TGTGCCAGCAGCTTGGGGGCAGGGGGCATACAAGAGACCCAGTACTTC	CASSLGAGGIQETQYF	few	TRBD1	TRBV5-6	TRBJ2-5
TGTGCCAGTAGTATTTCCGGGACACTGAACACTGAAGCTTTCTTT	CASSISGTLNTEAFF	few	-	TRBV19	TRBJ1-1
TGTGCCAGCAGACTGACAGGGGACGAGCAGTACTTC	CASRLTGDEQYF	few	TRBD1	TRBV28	TRBJ2-7
TGTGCCAGCAGCTCACGGACTAGCGGGGGAACAGATACGCAGTATTTT	CASSSRTSGGTDTQYF	-	TRBD2	TRBV7-6	TRBJ2-3
TGTGCCAGCAGTGCCGGGGTTAATAGAGAGACCCAGTACTTC	CASSAGVNRETQYF	few	-	TRBV6-1	TRBJ2-5
TGTGCCATCGCAGGGACAGAAAACTCCTACGAGCAGTACTTC	CAIAGTENSYEQYF	few	TRBD1	TRBV10-3	TRBJ2-7
TGTGCCAGCAGCTTGGCCGGCTCCTACGAGCAGTACTTC	CASSLAGSYEQYF	few	-	TRBV5-4	TRBJ2-7
TGTGCCAGCAGCTTGGAGGGGGTGCGCTACACCTTC	CASSLEGVRYTF	few	-	TRBV5-4	TRBJ1-2
TGTGCCAGCAGTTTGAACAAAGACTATGGCTACACCTTC	CASSLNKDYGYTF	few	-	TRBV28	TRBJ1-2
TGTGCCAGTATCAAAGGCGGGTCTGGCACAGATACGCAGTATTTT	CASIKGGSGTDTQYF	few	-	TRBV19	TRBJ2-3
TGTGCCAGCAGCCACCCAGGGGGTGAACCAACTAATGAAAAACTGTTTTTT	CASSHPGGEPTNEKLFF	few	TRBD1	TRBV9	TRBJ1-4
TGTGCCACCAGCCCCCACCTGGACAGGGGCGGAGGCTACACCTTC	CATSPHLDRGGGYTF	few	TRBD1	TRBV15	TRBJ1-2
TGTGCCAGTAGTGCCGCCCAGACAGGGGGAGAGACCCAGTACTTC	CASSAAQTGGETQYF	few	TRBD1	TRBV19	TRBJ2-5
TGTGCCACAGGGACAGGGGCTAACTATGGCTACACCTTC	CATGTGANYGYTF	-	TRBD1	TRBV6-6	TRBJ1-2
TGCGCCAGCAGCCCGGGACAGGGGGCCCGGGAGCAGTACTTC	CASSPGQGAREQYF	-	TRBD1	TRBV4-3	TRBJ2-5
TGTGCCAGCAGTTATCGGGGTAGCTCCTACAATGAGCAGTTCTTC	CASSYRGSSYNEQFF	-	-	TRBV27	TRBJ2-1
TGTGCCAGCAGCATGGGACAGGGGGGATACGGTGAGACCCAGTACTTC	CASSMGQGGYGETQYF	few	TRBD1	TRBV28	TRBJ2-5
TGTGCCAGTAGTATAGATACTAGCGGGCTAGGGACCGGGGAGCTGTTTTTT	CASSIDTSGLGTGELFF	few	TRBD2	TRBV19	TRBJ2-2
TGCGCCAGCAGCCAAGATCGGGGGAGGACTGAAGCTTTCTTT	CASSQDRGRTEAFF	few	-	TRBV4-1	TRBJ1-1
TGTGCCAGCAGCAGCTACGCGGAAGCCGCTCCATTCTATGGCTACACCTTC	CASSSYAEAAPFYGYTF	-	-	TRBV11-2	TRBJ1-2
TGCGCCAGCAGCTTGGAAGGAGGGGTCGGCGGGGAGCTGTTTTTT	CASSLEGGVGGELFF	-	-	TRBV5-1	TRBJ2-2
TGTGCCAGCAGCATAAACCGGGACAGGGCCCCGGCTAACTATGGCTACACCTTC	CASSINRDRAPANYGYTF	-	TRBD1	TRBV9	TRBJ1-2
TGTGCCAGCAGTTACTCTAGTGGGGCCAACGTCCTGACTTTC	CASSYSSGANVLTF	few	-	TRBV6-5	TRBJ2-6
TGTGCCAGCAGCTTACAAACAGGGGCTTCACCCCTCCACTTT	CASSLQTGASPLHF	-	TRBD1	TRBV7-2	TRBJ1-6
TGTGCCAGCAGCCACGACAGGGATACGCAGTATTTT	CASSHDRDTQYF	few	-	TRBV7-6	TRBJ2-3
TGTGCCAGCAGCTTGGATCCCGCCAGGTCCCCCTACGAGCAGTACTTC	CASSLDPARSPYEQYF	-	-	TRBV5-4	TRBJ2-7
TGTGCCAGCAGCCAAGACCCCACAGGGGAAAAACTGTTTTTT	CASSQDPTGEKLFF	few	-	TRBV6-1	TRBJ1-4
TGTGCCAGCAGCTCCGGGGGAAGCGAAGGCTACACCTTC	CASSSGGSEGYTF	-	-	TRBV7-2	TRBJ1-2
TGTGCCAGTGGGGGGGCTGAGACCCAGTACTTC	CASGGAETQYF	-	-	TRBV9	TRBJ2-5